This TCR beta chain was sequenced in a study of cytomegalovirus exposure and HLA in healthy donors. Study background: Among 150 million to 200 million T cells, an earlier analysis found roughly 120 million unique TCR beta sequences. Study-level results: It was reported that the classifier diagnosed cytomegalovirus status with high specificity and sensitivity in both the original and validation cohorts. The majority of TCR sequences were rare, yet some public TCRs appeared in many donors.

In nominal health when sampled, donors likely had unrecorded immune exposures nonetheless. PCR primers comprised 60 Vbeta and 13 Jbeta primers. TCRdb's copy holds only in-frame clones and misses some; the assay was immunoSEQ multiplex PCR. The data contain around 150,000 clones, about 78% of them singletons. After removal of 5 bases from V and 2 bases from J, the junction contained 9 bases not matched to a gene. CDR3 length: 15 amino acids. Germline CDR1 reads MNHEY; CDR2 reads SMNVEV (reference sequence). This clone was seen once. The antigen remains unidentified. The V call is TRBV27, the J call TRBJ2-7; 7 positions match TRBD2. The sample taken for sequencing was PBMCs. This receptor was obtained from a man between 18 and 35 years old in good health and CMV-seronegative. This chain's CDR3 is CASSPRDYLTYEQYF. The DNA of the CDR3 is TGTGCCAGCAGTCCTAGGGACTACCTAACCTACGAGCAGTACTTC.